The 22 T cell receptor beta chains in this list originate from one sample, sequenced in a study of blood T cell repertoires in COVID-19. Assay used: immunoSEQ multiplex PCR; TCRdb lists only in-frame clones, some missing. The sample carries 380,000 or so clones, 81% recorded once. The sequencing input was peripheral blood. All receptors derive from a human donor with acute or convalescent COVID-19. The donor label of this sample is uncertain.

This clone was found once. The chain is built from TRBV11-2 and TRBJ2-5; 9 bases fit TRBD1. The CDR3 totals 15 residues. Unmatched junction bases numbered 8, after V lost 4 bases and J lost 5 bases. Germline CDR1 is SGHAT and CDR2 is FQNNGV. Here the CDR3 DNA reads TGTGCCAGCAGCTCCGACAGGGGGTGGATTGAGACCCAGTACTTC. Its translation: CASSSDRGWIETQYF.

The gene calls are TRBV29-1 and TRBJ1-1; D may be TRBD1 (5 bases). V was cut by 6 bases and J by 0 bases, with 14 bases left in between. The CDR3 loop spans 14 amino acids. Germline V gene lookup returns CDR1 SQVTM and CDR2 ANQGSEA. The CDR3 bases are TGCAGCGTACAATGGTCAGGGCTGAACACTGAAGCTTTCTTT. As protein: CSVQWSGLNTEAFF.

The chain links TRBV6-5 to TRBJ2-1, with 11 positions matching TRBD2. Germline V gene data show CDR1 as MNHEY and CDR2 as SVGAGI. The CDR3 contains 15 residues. V gave up 6 bases and J gave up 5 bases; unmatched junction bases: 6. CDR3 bases: TGTGCCAGCAGGGTAGCGGGGGGGCCCAACAATGAGCAGTTCTTC. Amino acids: CASRVAGGPNNEQFF.

J is TRBJ1-2 and V is TRBV10-2; D not resolved. Germline V gene lookup returns CDR1 WSHSY and CDR2 SAAADI. This CDR3 spans 14 amino acids. Trimming cost V 6 bases and J 6 bases, with 17 bases left between them. CDR3 DNA: TGCGCCAGCAGCGATCCGAGGCCCGTCAATGGCTACACCTTC. Translating it yields CASSDPRPVNGYTF.

The gene calls are TRBV5-1 and TRBJ2-7; 9 nucleotides agree with TRBD1. The CDR3 is made up of 15 amino acids. Germline V gene lookup returns CDR1 SGHRS and CDR2 YFSETQ. The ends lost 3 bases at V and 7 bases at J; junction bases unmatched: 11. CDR3 sequence: CASSWDRANQGEQYF. The CDR3 nucleotides are TGCGCCAGCAGCTGGGACAGGGCGAACCAAGGGGAGCAGTACTTC.

J is TRBJ1-1 and V is TRBV28; 9 bases agree with TRBD1. V dropped 5 bases and J dropped 11; count of bases not matched to a gene: 12. Germline CDR1 MDHEN, CDR2 SYDVKM. This CDR3 comprises 14 residues. The CDR3 nucleotides are TGTGCCAGCAGTGCCTCTTACAGGGGGCGTTTGGCTTTCTTT. Its protein product is CASSASYRGRLAFF.

The chain carries TRBV4-2 and TRBJ1-4; D gene uncertain. Looked up from germline, CDR1 is LGHNA and CDR2 is YNFKEQ. V lost 3 bases and J 0 bases, leaving 5 bases between the germline ends. This CDR3 is built from 14 residues. For the CDR3, the DNA is TGTGCCAGCAGCCAGTGGCCAACTAATGAAAAACTGTTTTTT. Amino acids: CASSQWPTNEKLFF.

As to this clone: This specimen includes other DNA sequences encoding the same CDR3. The chain joins TRBV6-1 to TRBJ1-2; a weak D match, TRBD1 (6 bases). The CDR3 covers 15 residues. The germline gives CDR1 MNHNS, CDR2 SASEGT. Trimming shortened V by 0 bases and J by 8 bases, and 16 bases separated the two germline ends. CDR3 coding DNA: TGTGCCAGCAGTGAAGCCGGAAGGTGGGGGCGCGGCTACACCTTC. It encodes CASSEAGRWGRGYTF.

The chain joins TRBV2 to TRBJ1-6; D gene uncertain. Trimming removed 4 bases from V and 10 bases from J, with 11 bases in between. The CDR3 sequence is 13 residues long. Looked up from germline, CDR1 is SNHLY and CDR2 is FYNNEI. For the CDR3, the DNA is TGTGCCAGCAGTGGGGAGGATTGGTCACCCCTCCACTTT. Its protein is CASSGEDWSPLHF.

The rearrangement uses TRBV5-5 and TRBJ2-1; D is unclear. The CDR3 runs 11 residues. V lost 0 bases and J lost 10, with 5 bases in between. Per the germline V gene, CDR1 is SGHKS and CDR2 is YYEKEE (reference sequence). The CDR3 here is CASSLGGEQFF. The CDR3 DNA reads TGTGCCAGCAGCTTGGGCGGAGAGCAGTTCTTC.

The gene calls are TRBV6-4 and TRBJ2-3; D is ambiguous. Trimming shortened V by 3 bases and J by 5 bases, and 6 bases separated the two germline ends. Germline CDR1 MRHNA, CDR2 SNTAGT. The CDR3 sequence is 12 residues long. The CDR3 DNA follows: TGTGCCAGCAGTGAAACTAAAGATACGCAGTATTTT. Translating gives CASSETKDTQYF.

The CDR3 is CASTRSRERNNEQFF. DNA for the CDR3: TGTGCCAGCACCCGGTCGCGGGAGAGGAACAATGAGCAGTTCTTC. The chain is built from TRBV11-2 and TRBJ2-1; 7 bases are shared with TRBD2. Per the germline V gene, CDR1 is SGHAT and CDR2 is FQNNGV. V lost 7 bases, J lost 5 bases, and 11 bases stayed unmatched. This CDR3 region has 15 residues.

The sample holds a few counts of this clone. The gene calls are TRBV2 and TRBJ1-5, with 9 bases identical to TRBD1. Germline V CDR1 and CDR2: SNHLY, FYNNEI. The CDR3 is made up of 17 amino acids. The V gene end was trimmed by 6 bases and the J gene end by 1 base; junction bases not matched to a gene: 10. Here the CDR3 reads CASSKLGQGQSNQPQHF. The CDR3 nucleotides are TGTGCCAGCAGCAAACTGGGACAGGGACAAAGCAATCAGCCCCAGCATTTT.

The rearrangement links TRBV6-5 to TRBJ1-1; TRBD1 matches at 11 bases. The CDR3 totals 15 residues. V lost 6 bases, J lost 7 bases, and 10 bases stayed unmatched. Germline V gives CDR1 MNHEY, CDR2 SVGAGI. The DNA of the CDR3 is TGTGCCAGCAGGGATCAAGGACAGGGGGCTAATGAAGCTTTCTTT. Its protein product is CASRDQGQGANEAFF.

This rearrangement joins TRBV10-1 to TRBJ2-2; the D gene is possibly TRBD1 (5 bases). Trimming cost V 5 bases and J 0 bases, with 13 bases left between them. Germline values: CDR1 WNHNN, CDR2 SYGVQD (reference sequence). The CDR3 is 16 residues long. CDR3 sequence: CASSLQVPPNTGELFF. Here the CDR3 DNA reads TGCGCCAGCAGTCTACAGGTGCCCCCGAACACCGGGGAGCTGTTTTTT.

This chain connects TRBV6-5 to TRBJ2-2; D remains unclear. The CDR3 sequence is 14 residues long. Germline V gene data show CDR1 as MNHEY and CDR2 as SVGAGI. V dropped 2 bases and J dropped 3 bases, with 7 bases sitting between them. CDR3 in DNA: TGTGCCAGCAGTTACCTAAGATACACCGGGGAGCTGTTTTTT. Amino acids: CASSYLRYTGELFF.

This clone was recorded once. The CDR3: CASSQDQREVGYTF. CDR3 coding DNA: TGCGCCAGCAGCCAAGATCAGCGAGAAGTTGGCTACACCTTC. This rearrangement joins TRBV4-1 to TRBJ1-2, with D uncertain. V lost 0 bases to trimming and J lost 7 bases, with 12 bases between them. Germline values: CDR1 MGHRA, CDR2 YSYEKL. The CDR3 spans 14 residues.

Turning to this clone: This specimen includes other DNA sequences encoding the same CDR3. The chain links TRBV10-3 to TRBJ2-7; D is uncertain. V was trimmed by 3 bases and J by 2 bases, leaving 2 bases between them. From germline, CDR1 is ENHRY and CDR2 SYGVKD. The CDR3 has 11 amino acids. This chain's CDR3 is CAISDTYEQYF. The CDR3 nucleotides read TGTGCCATCAGTGATACCTACGAGCAGTACTTC.

Details on this clone: The same CDR3 also results from other DNA sequences found in this sample. The chain joins TRBV7-2 to TRBJ1-5, with no clear D. From germline, CDR1 is SGHTA and CDR2 FQGNSA. This CDR3 has 13 amino acids. Trimming cost V 1 base and J 6 bases, with 7 bases left between them. The CDR3 coding sequence is TGTGCCAGCAGCTTAGTTGGCGGTCAGCCCCAGCATTTT. Its protein product is CASSLVGGQPQHF.

This chain connects TRBV6-5 to TRBJ1-3, with D tentatively TRBD1 (6 bases). CDR1 and CDR2 from the germline V gene are MNHEY and SVGAGI. Deletions cut 8 bases from V and 5 bases from J, with 19 bases between. The CDR3 sequence is 15 residues long. The CDR3: CASLWGGDLRNTIYF. The CDR3 DNA is TGTGCCAGCCTATGGGGGGGCGATCTCAGAAACACCATATATTTT.

This clone came up a few times. The genes are TRBV10-3 and TRBJ2-5, with TRBD1 matching 8 bases. V lost 5 bases to trimming and J lost 4 bases; unmatched junction nucleotides: 9. The germline CDR1 and CDR2 sequences are ENHRY and SYGVKD. The CDR3 runs 15 residues. The CDR3 sequence is CAISPQGQGRETQYF. CDR3 DNA sequence: TGTGCCATCAGTCCCCAAGGACAGGGACGAGAGACCCAGTACTTC.

This clone was detected only once. The DNA of the CDR3 is TGTGCCAGCAGCCCGACAGGGATCTACTCCTACGAGCAGTACTTC. This encodes CASSPTGIYSYEQYF. The gene calls are TRBV21-1 and TRBJ2-7; TRBD1, the D gene given by the table, was not confirmed from the DNA. TRBV21-1 is a pseudogene segment. This CDR3 region has 15 residues.